Below, 22 T cell receptor beta chains from the same sample are listed, as sequenced in a study of cytomegalovirus exposure and HLA in healthy donors. Vbeta (60) and Jbeta (13) primers were used in the PCR. TCRdb keeps only in-frame clones here, not all; method: immunoSEQ multiplex PCR. The profile covers about 170,000 clones, with around 80% appearing a single time and less than 2.5% taken by the ten largest. The material sequenced was PBMCs. The receptors were sampled from a male donor in good health and CMV-seronegative.

This chain uses TRBV28 with TRBJ1-2; TRBD1 might be the D (6 bases). This CDR3 contains 15 residues. With 7 bases removed from V and 5 bases from J, the gap between germline ends came to 20 bases. The germline CDR1 and CDR2 sequences are MDHEN and SYDVKM. For the CDR3, the DNA is TGTGCCAGCACCCTTCGTCGCGCCGGACAGTATGGCTACACCTTC. Translation: CASTLRRAGQYGYTF.

This clone appeared once. This chain uses TRBV7-3 with TRBJ1-6; no firm D call. Trimming cost V 4 bases and J 7 bases, with 8 bases left between them. Germline V lookup: CDR1 SGHTA, CDR2 FQGTGA. The CDR3 loop spans 13 amino acids. CDR3 in amino acids: CASSSEPNSPLHF. The CDR3 DNA reads TGTGCCAGCAGCTCCGAGCCGAATTCACCCCTCCACTTT.

The gene calls are TRBV7-9 and TRBJ1-4, with 9 positions matching TRBD1. V shed 1 base and J 8 bases; nucleotides not matched to a gene: 8. The CDR3 consists of 16 residues. Germline V gene lookup returns CDR1 SEHNR and CDR2 FQNEAQ (reference sequence). The CDR3 spells CASSLDRGPVKEKLFF. CDR3 nucleotide sequence: TGTGCCAGCAGCTTAGACAGGGGGCCGGTAAAGGAAAAACTGTTTTTT.

This clone has just a few counts. This chain connects TRBV5-4 to TRBJ1-4; D not resolved. This CDR3 has 15 residues. The V and J ends lost 1 base and 0 bases respectively, with 7 bases between them. The germline gives CDR1 SGHNT, CDR2 YYREEE (reference sequence). The CDR3 spells CASSLSRATNEKLFF. The CDR3 DNA reads TGTGCCAGCAGCTTGTCGCGTGCAACTAATGAAAAACTGTTTTTT.

The V and J genes are TRBV5-5 and TRBJ2-5; possibly TRBD1 for D (5 bases). With the DNA end fitting TRBJ2-7 better, the J assignment may be wrong. The CDR3 consists of 16 residues. In germline, CDR1 is SGHKS, CDR2 YYEKEE (reference sequence). CDR3 nucleotides: TGTGCCAGCAGCTTGAGACAGAGTCAAATAACCTACGAGCAGTACTTC. It yields the protein CASSLRQSQITYEQYF.

This clone has more than one count but fewer than ten. The CDR3 region is CASSHGLAGEEETQYF. CDR3 nucleotide sequence: TGTGCCAGCAGCCACGGACTAGCGGGAGAAGAAGAGACCCAGTACTTC. This rearrangement joins TRBV4-2 to TRBJ2-5; 13 nucleotides align to TRBD2. This CDR3 has 16 residues. V lost 3 bases and J lost 3; bases outside the gene matches: 4. Germline assignment: CDR1 LGHNA and CDR2 YNFKEQ.

The chain links TRBV5-4 to TRBJ2-3; 7 nucleotides match TRBD2. Germline CDR1 is SGHNT and CDR2 is YYREEE (reference sequence). The CDR3 has 13 amino acids. Trimming at V came to 2 bases and at J to 7 bases, leaving 4 bases not matched to a gene. The CDR3 is CASSLRTRNTQYF. The CDR3 bases are TGTGCCAGCAGCTTAAGGACTAGGAATACGCAGTATTTT.

This clone was detected a few times. The chain carries TRBV4-3 and TRBJ2-1, with 9 bases matching TRBD1. Germline CDR1 and CDR2: LGHNA and YSLEER. The CDR3 is 16 residues long. J gave up 7 bases and V 1 base, and 8 bases lay outside the gene matches. The CDR3 region has the DNA TGCGCCAGCAGCCAAGCCGGGACAGGGTTTTCGAATGAGCAGTTCTTC. This gives the protein CASSQAGTGFSNEQFF.

V is TRBV12-5 and J is TRBJ2-3; possible D gene TRBD1, 7 bases. The CDR3 is made up of 15 amino acids. Germline V gives CDR1 LGHNT, CDR2 FRNRAP. The germline V and J ends were trimmed by 1 base and 5 bases, with 13 bases remaining between them. CDR3 in DNA: TGTGCTAGTGGTTTGGGACAGGGACTGGAAGATACGCAGTATTTT. Protein product: CASGLGQGLEDTQYF.

The chain combines TRBV7-8 with TRBJ2-7; tentatively, D is TRBD2 (6 bases). CDR3 length equals 18 residues. Germline assignment: CDR1 SGHVS and CDR2 FQNEAQ. Trimming pared 2 bases from V and 4 bases from J, leaving 24 bases between. DNA of the CDR3: TGTGCCAGCAGCTTAAGGAGGGCGGGAACTCCTACACCGTACGAGCAGTACTTC. Translating gives CASSLRRAGTPTPYEQYF. Full variable domain (missing parts from reference TRBV7-8 and TRBJ2-7): GAGVSQSPRYKVAKRGQDVALRCDPISGHVSLFWYQQALGQGPEFLTYFQNEAQLDKSGLPSDRFFAERPEGSVSTLKIQRTQQEDSAVYLCASSLRRAGTPTPYEQYFGPGTRLTVT.

V is TRBV10-3 and J is TRBJ2-7, with a weak D call TRBD1 (5 bases). V gave up 5 bases and J gave up 3 bases, with 8 bases separating them. The CDR3 sequence is 12 residues long. CDR1 and CDR2 (germline): ENHRY, SYGVKD. CDR3 in amino acids: CAISSTDYEQYF. For the CDR3, the DNA is TGTGCCATCAGTTCGACAGACTACGAGCAGTACTTC.

The chain has TRBV5-4 and TRBJ2-6, with D perhaps TRBD1 (6 bases). Deletions cut 4 bases from V and 2 bases from J, with 13 bases between. Per the germline V gene, CDR1 is SGHNT and CDR2 is YYREEE (reference sequence). This CDR3 is built from 16 residues. CDR3 residues: CASSPKRQAGANVLTF. CDR3 in DNA: TGTGCCAGCAGCCCCAAAAGACAGGCTGGGGCCAACGTCCTGACTTTC. The full variable domain, in which reference TRBV5-4 and TRBJ2-6 provide the parts outside the CDR3, is ETGVTQSPTHLIKTRGQQVTLRCSSQSGHNTVSWYQQALGQGPQFIFQYYREEENGRGNFPPRFSGLQFPNYSSELNVNALELDDSALYLCASSPKRQAGANVLTFGAGSRLTVL.

This clone was recorded a few times. The chain recombines TRBV28 with TRBJ1-3; 7 bases fit TRBD1. Germline V CDR1 and CDR2: MDHEN, SYDVKM. V lost 1 base to trimming and J lost 7 bases; unmatched junction nucleotides: 4. This CDR3 spans 14 amino acids. The CDR3 sequence: CASSLSPGQNTIYF. CDR3 coding DNA: TGTGCCAGCAGTTTATCCCCGGGACAGAACACCATATATTTT.

This rearrangement joins TRBV28 to TRBJ2-3, with TRBD2 identical over 12 bases. J lost 0 bases, V lost 5 bases, and 15 bases had no gene match. From germline, CDR1 is MDHEN and CDR2 SYDVKM. CDR3 length: 20 amino acids. CDR3 bases: TGTGCCAGCAGTCTGCCGGTTGCTAGCGGGAGGGAGGCTAGCACAGATACGCAGTATTTT. This translates into CASSLPVASGREASTDTQYF.

V gene TRBV5-5 combines with J gene TRBJ2-3; 9 nucleotides line up with TRBD1. In germline, CDR1 is SGHKS, CDR2 YYEKEE (reference sequence). J was trimmed by 3 bases and V by 4 bases; bases with no gene match: 3. The CDR3 runs 14 residues. CDR3 protein: CASSIGQGTDTQYF. CDR3 bases: TGTGCCAGCAGCATCGGACAGGGGACAGATACGCAGTATTTT.

V is TRBV6-5 and J is TRBJ2-7; 10 bases align to TRBD2. This CDR3 spans 15 amino acids. The germline V gene encodes CDR1 MNHEY and CDR2 SVGAGI. Germline trimming cut 8 bases from V and 4 bases from J; bases unmatched to any gene: 11. Here the CDR3 reads CASASGGTKGYEQYF. In nucleotides, the CDR3 is TGTGCCAGCGCTAGCGGGGGAACCAAGGGGTACGAGCAGTACTTC.

The chain carries TRBV18 and TRBJ1-1, with TRBD1 identical over 10 bases. CDR3 length equals 17 residues. J was trimmed by 0 bases and V by 3 bases; bases with no gene match: 7. Germline V gives CDR1 KGHSH, CDR2 LQKENI. The CDR3 loop reads CASSPIRDRGLNTEAFF. DNA for the CDR3: TGTGCCAGCTCACCGATAAGGGACAGGGGCTTGAACACTGAAGCTTTCTTT.

V and J are TRBV29-1 and TRBJ2-1; tentatively, D is TRBD1 (6 bases). V was trimmed by 5 bases and J by 1 base, leaving 15 bases between them. Germline V gene data show CDR1 as SQVTM and CDR2 as ANQGSEA. CDR3 size: 15 residues. CDR3 amino acids: CSVTDRRRSYNEQFF. CDR3 DNA: TGCAGCGTTACCGACAGGAGGAGGTCCTACAATGAGCAGTTCTTC.

The rearrangement joins TRBV9 to TRBJ2-1; 11 bases map to TRBD2. The trim removed 4 bases at V and 0 bases at J, leaving 12 bases unmatched. CDR1 is SGDLS and CDR2 is YYNGEE in the germline V gene. The CDR3 runs 19 residues. The CDR3 DNA follows: TGTGCCAGCAGCTCCGGGACTAGCGGACCGGGCGGCTCCTACAATGAGCAGTTCTTC. It codes for CASSSGTSGPGGSYNEQFF.

This clone occurred a few times. The chain carries TRBV6-5 and TRBJ2-2; 7 nucleotides agree with TRBD2. This CDR3 is 14 amino acids long. The J segment lost 7 bases and the V segment lost 7 bases, leaving 9 bases of the junction unmatched. Germline lookup yields CDR1 MNHEY and CDR2 SVGAGI. In nucleotides, the CDR3 is TGTGCCAGCACTGGACTAGAGGGAGGCGGGGAGCTGTTTTTT. Protein product: CASTGLEGGGELFF.

The chain recombines TRBV19 with TRBJ1-5; 10 bases are shared with TRBD1. V shed 3 bases, J shed 7 bases, and the junction held 6 bases outside the gene matches. Germline CDR1 is LNHDA and CDR2 is SQIVND (reference sequence). CDR3 length: 15 amino acids. The CDR3 region is CASSIRGTGDQPQHF. CDR3 nucleotides: TGTGCCAGTAGTATTCGGGGGACAGGGGACCAGCCCCAGCATTTT. Based on the CDR3 plus reference TRBV19 and TRBJ1-5, the full variable domain is DGGITQSPKYLFRKEGQNVTLSCEQNLNHDAMYWYRQDPGQGLRLIYYSQIVNDFQKGDIAEGYSVSREKKESFPLTVTSAQKNPTAFYLCASSIRGTGDQPQHFGDGTRLSIL.

The CDR3 loop reads CASSSDRSSYNSPLHF. The CDR3 DNA sequence: TGTGCCAGCAGCTCCGACCGGAGCTCCTATAATTCACCCCTCCACTTT. The chain combines TRBV27 with TRBJ1-6; no definite D call. The CDR3 runs to 16 residues. The V gene's germline CDR1 is MNHEY and CDR2 SMNVEV (reference sequence). V shed 6 bases and J shed 0 bases, with 12 bases lying between them.